These 30 T cell receptor beta chains came from one sample sequenced in a study of OX40 agonist ivuxolimab in advanced cancers. The data were produced by immunoSEQ multiplex PCR, yet TCRdb's version contains in-frame clones alone and is incomplete. The data hold around 77,000 clones, with around 90% observed a single time. Here the sequenced sample was CD4+ or CD8+ T cells sorted from blood, taken in a trial of the OX40 agonist ivuxolimab. These receptors were taken from an adult with an advanced solid tumor such as melanoma, head and neck, liver or kidney cancer.

This chain uses TRBV27 with TRBJ2-1; D is ambiguous. Germline V gene data show CDR1 as MNHEY and CDR2 as SMNVEV (reference sequence). V was cut by 8 bases and J by 8 bases, with 22 bases left in between. The CDR3 extends over 15 amino acids. The CDR3: CASRPEDYTPDEQFF. CDR3 nucleotides: TGTGCCAGCCGGCCAGAGGATTATACCCCCGATGAGCAGTTCTTC.

CDR3 nucleotide sequence: TGTGCCAGCAGCTTCGATTACGGTGGCAGTTTAACTGGAAACACCATATATTTT. This encodes CASSFDYGGSLTGNTIYF. The chain joins TRBV5-5 to TRBJ1-3; D is ambiguous. The V end was cut by 2 bases, the J end by 2 bases, with 20 bases between. CDR3 length: 18 residues. Germline CDR1 and CDR2: SGHKS and YYEKEE (reference sequence).

The J gene is TRBJ2-3, the V gene TRBV28, with D unresolved. Per germline, CDR1 MDHEN and CDR2 SYDVKM. This CDR3 is built from 16 residues. The V end was cut by 4 bases, the J end by 2 bases, with 16 bases between. CDR3 amino acids: CASSWVVSFPTDTQYF. As DNA, the CDR3 is TGTGCCAGCAGTTGGGTCGTCAGTTTCCCCACAGATACGCAGTATTTT.

The chain combines TRBV5-1 with TRBJ2-7; 12 positions agree with TRBD1. The CDR3 covers 16 residues. V shed 1 base and J 5 bases; nucleotides not matched to a gene: 7. Looked up from germline, CDR1 is SGHRS and CDR2 is YFSETQ. In nucleotides, the CDR3 is TGCGCCAGCAGCTTGCATCCGGGACAGGGGGCAGACGAGCAGTACTTC. Protein: CASSLHPGQGADEQYF. The full variable domain, in which reference TRBV5-1 and TRBJ2-7 provide the parts outside the CDR3, is KAGVTQTPRYLIKTRGQQVTLSCSPISGHRSVSWYQQTPGQGLQFLFEYFSETQRNKGNFPGRFSGRQFSNSRSEMNVSTLELGDSALYLCASSLHPGQGADEQYFGPGTRLTVT.

The rearrangement uses TRBV6-4 and TRBJ1-1, with D perhaps TRBD1 (6 bases). The CDR3 contains 16 residues. Trimming cost V 8 bases and J 0 bases, with 19 bases left between them. Germline V CDR1 and CDR2: MRHNA, SNTAGT. CDR3 coding DNA: TGTGCCAGCCCTGCGAAGACAGGAAGGATGAACACTGAAGCTTTCTTT. Its protein is CASPAKTGRMNTEAFF.

Turning to this clone: One end of the junction is discordant with germline, which a read error may explain. V usage is TRBV7-7 and J usage is TRBJ2-2, with 11 bases matching TRBD2. The CDR3 is 16 amino acids. Looked up from germline, CDR1 is SSHAT and CDR2 is FNYEAQ (reference sequence). The CDR3 reads CASSSGLAGTTGELFF. The CDR3 nucleotides read TGTGCTAGCAGCTCCGGACTAGCGGGCACCACCGGGGAGCTGTTTTTT.

The CDR3 is CASSLGAQGAALNQPQHF. The CDR3 region has the DNA TGTGCCAGCAGTTTGGGGGCACAGGGGGCCGCGTTGAATCAGCCCCAGCATTTT. This chain joins TRBV27 and TRBJ1-5; 9 nucleotides line up with TRBD1. The CDR3 extends over 18 amino acids. With V trimmed by 3 bases and J by 4 bases, 13 bases remained unmatched. Germline V CDR1 and CDR2: MNHEY, SMNVEV (reference sequence).

The J gene is TRBJ1-1, the V gene TRBV2; D possibly corresponds to TRBD1 (5 bases). Trimming shortened V by 1 base and J by 1 base, and 19 bases separated the two germline ends. The CDR3 extends over 18 amino acids. The germline gives CDR1 SNHLY, CDR2 FYNNEI. CDR3 sequence (DNA): TGTGCCAGCAGTGAAGACCGGGACTCCCCCGTTGGGAACACTGAAGCTTTCTTT. Amino acid sequence: CASSEDRDSPVGNTEAFF.

This chain connects TRBV7-8 to TRBJ1-3; no reliable D call. Germline loops: CDR1 SGHVS, CDR2 FQNEAQ. The CDR3 totals 15 residues. V was cut by 4 bases and J by 0 bases, with 10 bases left in between. In DNA form, the CDR3 reads TGTGCCAGCAGCTCGTCCCCATACTCTGGAAACACCATATATTTT. Its translation is CASSSSPYSGNTIYF.

This chain uses TRBV2 with TRBJ2-1, with TRBD2 identical over 8 bases. The CDR3 runs 13 residues. Germline CDR1 is SNHLY and CDR2 is FYNNEI. V lost 6 bases, J lost 8 bases, and 6 bases stayed unmatched. The CDR3 loop reads CASRTGTRYEQFF. DNA of the CDR3: TGTGCCAGCAGGACTGGGACTAGGTATGAGCAGTTCTTC.

This sequence joins TRBV4-1 and TRBJ2-1; no firm D call. With 3 bases removed from V and 8 bases from J, the gap between germline ends came to 11 bases. Per the germline V gene, CDR1 is MGHRA and CDR2 is YSYEKL. The CDR3 is 13 residues long. In DNA, the CDR3 is TGCGCCAGCAGCCAGCTCATAGGGTATGAGCAGTTCTTC. Its translation is CASSQLIGYEQFF.

This chain uses TRBV11-1 with TRBJ2-7, with 9 bases that match TRBD2. CDR1 and CDR2 (germline): SGHAT, FQDESV (reference sequence). V dropped 0 bases and J dropped 6; count of bases not matched to a gene: 9. This CDR3 is built from 16 residues. The DNA for the CDR3 is TGTGCCAGCAGCTTAGCGCGCGGGAGGGCCCTAGGCGAGCAGTACTTC. Its protein is CASSLARGRALGEQYF.

The chain joins TRBV4-1 to TRBJ1-2, with 9 bases aligning to TRBD1. Germline-derived CDR1 and CDR2 are MGHRA and YSYEKL. The CDR3 length is 15 residues. The J segment lost 6 bases and the V segment lost 9 bases, leaving 14 bases of the junction unmatched. The CDR3 loop is CASSRLTGGGNGYTF. The CDR3 nucleotides read TGCGCCAGTAGTAGACTTACAGGGGGCGGAAATGGCTACACCTTC.

The rearrangement joins TRBV9 to TRBJ2-3, with D perhaps TRBD1 (6 bases). The CDR3 is 13 residues long. Germline lookup yields CDR1 SGDLS and CDR2 YYNGEE. V shed 6 bases and J shed 2 bases, with 10 bases lying between them. CDR3 DNA sequence: TGTGCCAGCAACCGACAGGACACAGATACGCAGTATTTT. The encoded protein is CASNRQDTDTQYF.

This chain links TRBV4-1 with TRBJ1-3, with TRBD1 as a possible D gene (6 bases). Germline V CDR1 and CDR2: MGHRA, YSYEKL. V lost 8 bases and J 0 bases, leaving 14 bases between the germline ends. The length of the CDR3 is 15 residues. As DNA, the CDR3 is TGCGCCAGCGCTCCAGGGGACTACTCTGGAAACACCATATATTTT. It is translated as CASAPGDYSGNTIYF.

V and J are TRBV27 and TRBJ2-7, with 8 nucleotides matching TRBD1. Germline values: CDR1 MNHEY, CDR2 SMNVEV (reference sequence). The CDR3 is 14 amino acids. V shed 2 bases and J 4 bases; nucleotides not matched to a gene: 4. CDR3 loop: CASSLGTGNYEQYF. As DNA, the CDR3 is TGTGCCAGCAGTTTAGGGACAGGTAATTACGAGCAGTACTTC.

The count of this clone is one. J is TRBJ2-1 and V is TRBV5-5; no clear D gene. The V end was cut by 1 base, the J end by 7 bases, with 6 bases between. Germline CDR1 is SGHKS and CDR2 is YYEKEE (reference sequence). CDR3 length equals 12 residues. CDR3 sequence: CASSLLGNEQFF. Here the CDR3 DNA reads TGTGCCAGCAGCTTGCTGGGAAATGAGCAGTTCTTC.

This chain connects TRBV18 to TRBJ2-3; D call uncertain. The CDR3 spans 14 residues. CDR1 and CDR2 (germline): KGHSH, LQKENI. V lost 4 bases, J lost 0 bases, and 8 bases lay in between. CDR3 sequence (DNA): TGTGCCAGCTCACGTACGGGTAGCACAGATACGCAGTATTTT. This codes for CASSRTGSTDTQYF.

This clone showed up just once. V is TRBV11-2 and J is TRBJ2-1, with 11 nucleotides matching TRBD2. The V segment lost 1 base and the J segment 8 bases; nucleotides outside the gene matches: 7. The germline gives CDR1 SGHAT, CDR2 FQNNGV. The CDR3 contains 16 residues. The CDR3 DNA is TGTGCCAGCAGCTTAGGTAGCGGGGGGGGTAGCGATGAGCAGTTCTTC. Its translation is CASSLGSGGGSDEQFF.

The J gene is TRBJ2-5, the V gene TRBV5-1; 7 bases align to TRBD1. Trimming at V came to 4 bases and at J to 1 base, leaving 10 bases not matched to a gene. The CDR3 loop spans 16 amino acids. From germline, CDR1 is SGHRS and CDR2 YFSETQ. CDR3 protein: CASSDGRDSRQETQYF. Here the CDR3 DNA reads TGCGCCAGCAGCGATGGCCGGGACAGTCGCCAAGAGACCCAGTACTTC.

This chain's CDR3 is CASSQNRLVPDTQYF. CDR3 DNA sequence: TGCGCCAGCAGCCAAAATCGCCTAGTGCCTGATACGCAGTATTTT. The chain combines TRBV4-3 with TRBJ2-3, with unresolved D. This CDR3 region has 15 residues. Trimming left V 2 bases short and J 6 bases short, with 15 bases between. CDR1 LGHNA and CDR2 YSLEER come from the germline V gene.

The chain recombines TRBV4-2 with TRBJ2-6; possible D gene TRBD2, 5 bases. Trimming took 3 bases from V and 2 from J, leaving 8 bases between them. This CDR3 has 15 residues. Germline CDR1 reads LGHNA; CDR2 reads YNFKEQ. The CDR3 here is CASSHRLTGANVLTF. CDR3 bases: TGTGCCAGCAGCCACAGACTAACTGGGGCCAACGTCCTGACTTTC.

This sequence joins TRBV19 and TRBJ2-1; D gene uncertain. This CDR3 has 14 residues. Per germline, CDR1 LNHDA and CDR2 SQIVND (reference sequence). Trimming pared 6 bases from V and 0 bases from J, leaving 9 bases between. This chain's CDR3 is CASRQTASYNEQFF. CDR3 nucleotide sequence: TGTGCCAGTAGGCAGACTGCCTCCTACAATGAGCAGTTCTTC.

This clone has just a few counts. The chain joins TRBV28 to TRBJ1-2; D gene unclear. CDR3 length equals 14 residues. V was shortened by 4 bases and J by 13 bases, with 22 bases between the two germline ends. Germline V gene data show CDR1 as MDHEN and CDR2 as SYDVKM. CDR3 nucleotides: TGTGCCAGCAGTTCCCCTTCCCAGCCCCGCTTGATCACCTTC. Encoded protein: CASSSPSQPRLITF.

The chain carries TRBV5-6 and TRBJ2-5; D is uncertain. V lost 0 bases and J lost 0, with 0 bases in between. CDR3 length: 12 residues. In germline, CDR1 is SGHDT, CDR2 YYEEEE. The CDR3 nucleotides read TGTGCCAGCAGCTTGGACCAAGAGACCCAGTACTTC. Translated: CASSLDQETQYF.

V gene TRBV28 combines with J gene TRBJ2-3; D may be TRBD2 (5 bases). The germline V gene encodes CDR1 MDHEN and CDR2 SYDVKM. Trimming shortened V by 4 bases and J by 1 base, and 9 bases separated the two germline ends. The CDR3 sequence is 14 residues long. This CDR3 is CASSYGERTDTQYF. The DNA for the CDR3 is TGTGCCAGCAGTTACGGGGAGCGCACAGATACGCAGTATTTT.

The gene calls are TRBV7-9 and TRBJ2-1; D may be TRBD2 (5 bases). CDR1 SEHNR and CDR2 FQNEAQ come from the germline V gene (reference sequence). The CDR3 length is 14 residues. V lost 7 bases and J lost 0, with 10 bases in between. The CDR3 spells CASTVGSSYNEQFF. For the CDR3, the DNA is TGTGCCAGCACCGTAGGGAGCTCCTACAATGAGCAGTTCTTC.

This chain connects TRBV9 to TRBJ2-3, with 7 bases aligning to TRBD2. The CDR3 totals 14 residues. V shed 4 bases, J shed 4 bases, and the junction held 6 bases outside the gene matches. CDR1 and CDR2 from the germline V gene are SGDLS and YYNGEE. DNA of the CDR3: TGTGCCAGCAGCATTTACGGACTAGCAGATACGCAGTATTTT. This codes for CASSIYGLADTQYF.

The chain combines TRBV5-6 with TRBJ1-2; D is perhaps TRBD1 (5 bases). The V end lost 3 bases, the J end lost 8 bases, and 8 bases lay between the germline ends. Germline CDR1 and CDR2: SGHDT and YYEEEE. This CDR3 spans 11 amino acids. CDR3 bases: TGTGCCAGCAGCTCTTGGGGCGGCTACACCTTC. This sequence encodes CASSSWGGYTF.

This rearrangement joins TRBV13 to TRBJ1-4; possibly TRBD1 for D (5 bases). V was pared by 0 bases and J by 0 bases, with 8 bases between. The CDR3 consists of 16 residues. Looked up from germline, CDR1 is PRHDT and CDR2 is FYEKMQ (reference sequence). The CDR3 here is CASSLGDISTNEKLFF. Written as DNA, the CDR3 is TGTGCCAGCAGCTTAGGGGACATATCAACTAATGAAAAACTGTTTTTT.